A single sample is the source of the 3 T cell receptor beta chains below, sequenced in a study of human thymus T cells. TCRdb's table, derived via immunoSEQ multiplex PCR, lists solely in-frame clones and lacks some. The table lists about 120,000 clones, about 94% of them singletons, with 0.024% in the top ten. Surgeons resected thymus tissue during corrective heart surgery. What was sequenced was thymus tissue. These receptors came from a boy younger than two with a congenital heart defect but otherwise immunologically healthy.

V usage is TRBV5-1 and J usage is TRBJ1-1; 12 bases fit TRBD1. Unmatched junction bases numbered 6, after V lost 2 bases and J lost 1 base. The CDR3 sequence is 17 residues long. CDR1 SGHRS and CDR2 YFSETQ come from the germline V gene. For the CDR3, the DNA is TGCGCCAGCAGCTTCGGGACAGGGGGCCCTCCGAACACTGAAGCTTTCTTT. Translating it yields CASSFGTGGPPNTEAFF. The full variable domain, its missing parts supplied by reference TRBV5-1 and TRBJ1-1, is KAGVTQTPRYLIKTRGQQVTLSCSPISGHRSVSWYQQTPGQGLQFLFEYFSETQRNKGNFPGRFSGRQFSNSRSEMNVSTLELGDSALYLCASSFGTGGPPNTEAFFGQGTRLTVV.

V gene TRBV4-3 combines with J gene TRBJ2-5, with 15 bases fitting TRBD2. The trim removed 4 bases at V and 1 base at J, leaving 1 base unmatched. In germline, CDR1 is LGHNA, CDR2 YSLEER. The CDR3 is 16 amino acids. CDR3 sequence (DNA): TGCGCCAGCAGCCGGGGACTAGCGGGGGGCCAAGAGACCCAGTACTTC. Protein: CASSRGLAGGQETQYF.

The CDR3: CASSIDLNEKLFF. In DNA form, the CDR3 reads TGTGCCAGTAGTATAGACCTTAATGAAAAACTGTTTTTT. The chain joins TRBV19 to TRBJ1-4; D remains ambiguous. The germline V gene encodes CDR1 LNHDA and CDR2 SQIVND (reference sequence). Trimming cost V 0 bases and J 4 bases, with 3 bases left between them. The CDR3 has 13 residues.